Below are 11 T cell receptor beta chains sequenced from a single sample in a study of identical twins (dated by TCRdb to 2016 to 2017). The library was obtained by 5' RACE. Sequencing was carried out with an Illumina HiSeq 2000. TCRdb took the public reads, trimmed them with fastp at Q25, ran MiXCR for clone calling and kept in-frame beta chains. Under each unique CDR3 protein, matching rows form one entry showing the most common genes and DNA. This sample lists hundreds of thousands of distinct CDR3 sequences; about 12% were detected once. The top ten hold around 1.5% of the sample. These data are also associated with another study on yellow fever vaccine responses in identical twins.

The sequenced sample was PBMCs. Source of these receptors: a woman under 30 in good health.

This clonotype was picked up a small number of times. The V gene is TRBV20-1, the J gene TRBJ2-5; D may be TRBD1 or TRBD2 (5 bases each). The CDR3 has 15 amino acids. Germline assignment: CDR1 DFQATT and CDR2 SNEGSKA (reference sequence). V lost 3 bases to trimming and J lost 5 bases, with 19 bases between them. The CDR3: CSARYPKWGMETQYF. The CDR3 coding sequence is TGCAGTGCTAGGTACCCTAAGTGGGGGATGGAGACCCAGTACTTC.

The J gene is TRBJ1-4, the V gene TRBV6-1, with D possibly matching TRBD1 (5 bases). Trimming took 4 bases from V and 1 from J, leaving 7 bases between them. The CDR3 length is 14 residues. Germline CDR1 reads MNHNS; CDR2 reads SASEGT. CDR3 sequence: CASSATGTNEKLFF. The CDR3 DNA sequence: TGTGCCAGCAGTGCAACAGGAACTAATGAAAAACTGTTTTTT.

This clonotype was observed a few times. The chain couples TRBV5-5 to TRBJ2-3; a weak D match, TRBD1 (6 bases). The germline V and J ends were trimmed by 4 bases and 2 bases, with 11 bases remaining between them. The CDR3 extends over 14 amino acids. CDR1 is SGHKS, CDR2 YYEKEE, per germline (reference sequence). This chain's CDR3 is CASSPGQLTDTQYF. CDR3 nucleotide sequence: TGTGCCAGCAGCCCCGGACAGCTCACAGATACGCAGTATTTT.

This clonotype was seen many times. The CDR3 region is CAISEPGQGTYNEQFF. CDR3 coding DNA: TGTGCCATCAGTGAGCCGGGACAGGGTACTTACAATGAGCAGTTCTTC. This chain links TRBV10-3 with TRBJ2-1, with 9 bases fitting TRBD1. Germline-derived CDR1 and CDR2 are ENHRY and SYGVKD. V lost 2 bases, J lost 4 bases, and 6 bases stayed unmatched. The CDR3 sequence is 16 residues long.

In its sample, this clonotype was seen a few times. This sequence joins TRBV24-1 and TRBJ1-1; 7 nucleotides align to TRBD1. Germline V lookup: CDR1 KGHDR, CDR2 SFDVKD. CDR3 size: 17 residues. J gave up 7 bases and V 2 bases, and 15 bases lay outside the gene matches. Here the CDR3 reads CATSDSPDRVGRIEAFF. The CDR3 DNA reads TGTGCCACCAGTGATTCCCCAGACAGGGTCGGTCGGATTGAAGCTTTCTTT.

This chain joins TRBV12-3 or TRBV12-4 and TRBJ2-7; a possible D gene is TRBD1 (6 bases). The CDR3 contains 14 residues. V lost 5 bases and J 7 bases, leaving 18 bases between the germline ends. As DNA, the CDR3 is TGTGCCAGCAGTGCCCAACAGGGCGTAGGAGAGCAGTACGTC. Translating gives CASSAQQGVGEQYV.

This clonotype was counted a few times. The rearrangement links TRBV6-1 to TRBJ1-5, with a weak D call TRBD1 (5 bases). Trimming removed 6 bases at V and 4 bases at J, with 22 bases between. The CDR3 is 17 amino acids. Per the germline V gene, CDR1 is MNHNS and CDR2 is SASEGT. The DNA for the CDR3 is TGTGCCAGCAGCCCGCGGGTCGTGGGGGGATTTAATCAGCCCCAGCATTTT. Protein: CASSPRVVGGFNQPQHF.

This clonotype has a count of ten or more. V and J are TRBV20-1 and TRBJ1-5, with TRBD1 as a possible D gene (5 bases). The CDR3 runs to 12 residues. Germline V gives CDR1 DFQATT, CDR2 SNEGSKA (reference sequence). V lost 1 base and J 6 bases, leaving 7 bases between the germline ends. CDR3 bases: TGCAGTGCTAGAGGGGGGAGTCAGCCCCAGCATTTT. Protein product: CSARGGSQPQHF.

This clonotype was recorded at least ten times. V is TRBV29-1 and J is TRBJ2-2; tentatively, D is TRBD2 (6 bases). The ends were cut back, 5 bases at V and 7 bases at J, with 17 bases in the middle. The germline V gene has CDR1 SQVTM and CDR2 ANQGSEA. The CDR3 has 14 residues. The CDR3 reads CSVSTGARNGELFF. For the CDR3, the DNA is TGCAGCGTTTCGACGGGAGCTCGAAACGGGGAGCTGTTTTTT.

This sequence joins TRBV12-3 or TRBV12-4 and TRBJ2-2, with D possibly matching TRBD1 (6 bases). The CDR3 is made up of 14 amino acids. Trimming took off 5 bases at V and 7 bases at J, with 14 bases between the two ends. The CDR3 DNA sequence: TGTGCCAGCAGTGTCAACTCAGGGGACGGGGAGCTGTTTTTT. Its translation is CASSVNSGDGELFF.

Points on this clonotype: This may stem from a read error, because a much larger clone lies one nucleotide away. The conserved phenylalanine or tryptophan is not found at the CDR3 terminus, so this likely reflects a read error. The genes are TRBV7-8 and TRBJ2-7; 9 bases map to TRBD2. Germline loops: CDR1 SGHVS, CDR2 FQNEAQ. Unmatched junction bases numbered 7, after V lost 4 bases and J lost 0 bases. The CDR3 consists of 16 residues. In DNA form, the CDR3 reads TGTGCCAGCAGCTCTACCCGGACTAGCGCCTCCTACGAGCAGTACCTC. It yields the protein CASSSTRTSASYEQYL.